One sample yielded the 14 T cell receptor beta chains listed below, sequenced in a study of blood T cells in healthy people across ages. A second PCR of roughly 7 to 11 cycles used a sample-barcoded 5' primer and a J-beta primer mix. TCRdb analysed the 5' RACE reads with MiXCR anew, one entry per CDR3 protein. The table shows about 1.4 million distinct CDR3 sequences, with around 59% occurring only once. Sequenced: blood. Receptors were obtained from a man between 18 and 35 years old in good health.

With regard to this clonotype: An end of the junction does not agree with germline; a read error may underlie this. The chain recombines TRBV20-1 with TRBJ2-1; no firm D call. Germline assignment: CDR1 DFQATT and CDR2 SNEGSKA (reference sequence). This CDR3 is built from 12 residues. The CDR3 DNA is TGCAATGCTAAGAGCTCCTACAATGAGCAGTTCTTC. Protein: CNAKSSYNEQFF.

This chain connects TRBV20-1 to TRBJ2-5, with D perhaps matching TRBD1 (5 bases). From germline, CDR1 is DFQATT and CDR2 SNEGSKA (reference sequence). The length of the CDR3 is 14 residues. With 1 base removed from V and 4 bases from J, the gap between germline ends came to 13 bases. The CDR3 nucleotides read TGCAGTGCTAGAGTTGGGCAGGGTGGAGAGACCCAGTACTTC. Translating gives CSARVGQGGETQYF.

The chain has TRBV20-1 and TRBJ2-7, with TRBD1 matching 9 bases. The V segment lost 5 bases and the J segment 1 base; nucleotides outside the gene matches: 9. Germline lookup yields CDR1 DFQATT and CDR2 SNEGSKA (reference sequence). The CDR3 spans 15 residues. CDR3 sequence reads: CSADVGTGRSYEQYF. DNA for the CDR3: TGCAGTGCTGACGTTGGGACAGGGCGATCCTACGAGCAGTACTTC.

J is TRBJ1-3 and V is TRBV7-9; D is undetermined. This CDR3 has 15 residues. V was trimmed by 7 bases and J by 4 bases, leaving 17 bases between them. Germline V gene data show CDR1 as SEHNR and CDR2 as FQNEAQ (reference sequence). Here the CDR3 DNA reads TGTGCCAGCAACCCGCCCTTGCTCGACGGAAACACCATATATTTT. Translation gives CASNPPLLDGNTIYF.

The table lists this clonotype with a few counts. V gene TRBV28 combines with J gene TRBJ1-2; 8 nucleotides align to TRBD1. The length of the CDR3 is 12 residues. CDR1 and CDR2 from the germline V gene are MDHEN and SYDVKM. The DNA for the CDR3 is TGTGCAATATATCAGGGGGCGGGCGGCTACACCTTC. Amino acids: CAIYQGAGGYTF.

The rearrangement links TRBV4-1 to TRBJ2-3, with D uncertain. V lost 0 bases and J lost 4, with 8 bases in between. There are 14 residues in the CDR3. Per the germline V gene, CDR1 is MGHRA and CDR2 is YSYEKL. CDR3 region: CASSQEVIPDTQYF. CDR3 nucleotide sequence: TGCGCCAGCAGCCAAGAGGTGATCCCAGATACGCAGTATTTT.

This clonotype was found a few times. The chain uses TRBV27 and TRBJ1-2, with D maybe TRBD1 (5 bases). The CDR3 totals 14 residues. Trimming removed 8 bases at V and 4 bases at J, with 17 bases between. Germline-derived CDR1 and CDR2 are MNHEY and SMNVEV (reference sequence). The CDR3: CASGLQGGTYGYTF. DNA of the CDR3: TGTGCCAGCGGTCTCCAGGGCGGTACCTATGGCTACACCTTC.

This chain uses TRBV29-1 with TRBJ2-5; D may be TRBD1 or TRBD2 (5 bases each). V was clipped by 4 bases and J by 11 bases, with 20 bases between them. Per germline, CDR1 SQVTM and CDR2 ANQGSEA. The CDR3 extends over 13 amino acids. DNA of the CDR3: TGCAGCGTTGGTTCCGGTGTTGGGGGTGAGCAGTACTTC. Protein: CSVGSGVGGEQYF.

V is TRBV20-1 and J is TRBJ2-5; D gene uncertain. With 1 base removed from V and 7 bases from J, the gap between germline ends came to 7 bases. Germline V gives CDR1 DFQATT, CDR2 SNEGSKA (reference sequence). This CDR3 has 11 amino acids. CDR3 in DNA: TGCAGTGCTAGAGGGCCCGGGACCCAGTACTTC. It translates to CSARGPGTQYF.

CDR3: CASGTGGYGYTF. Written as DNA, the CDR3 is TGTGCCAGCGGGACAGGGGGCTATGGCTACACCTTC. The rearrangement links TRBV25-1 to TRBJ1-2; 11 nucleotides agree with TRBD1. J lost 4 bases, V lost 8 bases, and 0 bases had no gene match. CDR1 and CDR2 from the germline V gene are MGHDK and SYGVNS. The CDR3 runs to 12 residues.

The rearrangement joins TRBV6-6 to TRBJ2-1; tentatively, D is TRBD2 (6 bases). CDR1 and CDR2 (germline): MNHNY, SVGAGI (reference sequence). The V end was cut by 2 bases, the J end by 6 bases, with 20 bases between. The CDR3 is 17 amino acids. The CDR3 spells CASSYPPTSRTLNEQFF. The CDR3 DNA reads as TGTGCCAGCAGTTACCCTCCGACTAGTCGAACTCTCAATGAGCAGTTCTTC.

The genes are TRBV7-2 and TRBJ2-7; D possibly corresponds to TRBD1 (6 bases). Trimming shortened V by 1 base and J by 6 bases, and 13 bases separated the two germline ends. The CDR3 is made up of 14 amino acids. Germline V CDR1 and CDR2: SGHTA, FQGNSA. CDR3 sequence (DNA): TGTGCCAGCAGCTTAGATCACAGGGAACCCGAGCAGTACTTC. This translates into CASSLDHREPEQYF. The variable domain in full, completed from reference TRBV7-2 and TRBJ2-7, reads GAGVSQSPSNKVTEKGKDVELRCDPISGHTALYWYRQSLGQGLEFLIYFQGNSAPDKSGLPSDRFSAERTGGSVSTLTIQRTQQEDSAVYLCASSLDHREPEQYFGPGTRLTVT.

This clonotype was detected only a few times. The CDR3 here is CASSSAGTPYEQYF. DNA of the CDR3: TGTGCCAGCAGCTCCGCGGGAACCCCCTACGAGCAGTACTTC. The V call is TRBV11-2, the J call TRBJ2-7; D is perhaps TRBD2 (6 bases). The CDR3 covers 14 residues. Germline V gene lookup returns CDR1 SGHAT and CDR2 FQNNGV. Trimming pared 4 bases from V and 2 bases from J, leaving 12 bases between.

The chain carries TRBV6-5 and TRBJ2-5, with D possibly matching TRBD1 (5 bases). Trimming pared 2 bases from V and 11 bases from J, leaving 18 bases between. Germline V gene lookup returns CDR1 MNHEY and CDR2 SVGAGI. The CDR3 extends over 14 amino acids. The CDR3 DNA is TGTGCCAGCAGTTACGAGGACAACTACAATGAGCAGTACTTC. It yields the protein CASSYEDNYNEQYF.